This TCR beta chain derives from a study of T cell responses to AZD1222 COVID-19 vaccine. This clone was seen repeatedly, ten times or more. The CDR3 contains 17 residues. Trimming cost V 5 bases and J 0 bases, with 19 bases left between them. CDR1 SGHNT and CDR2 YENEEA come from the germline V gene. TCRdb keeps only in-frame clones here, not all; method: immunoSEQ multiplex PCR. The data show nearly 80,000 clones, about 84% seen once. This clonotype was obtained from an adult in good health. The V gene is TRBV11-3, the J gene TRBJ1-2, with D perhaps matching TRBD1 (5 bases). The source material was peripheral blood, sampled on day 0 of AZD1222 vaccination. CDR3 DNA sequence: TGTGCCAGCAGCCTGACAGATTTGCAGGGAGCTAACTATGGCTACACCTTC. It translates to CASSLTDLQGANYGYTF. Variable domain in full (rest from reference TRBV11-3 and TRBJ1-2): EAGVVQSPRYKIIEKKQPVAFWCNPISGHNTLYWYLQNLGQGPELLIRYENEEAVDDSQLPKDRFSAERLKGVDSTLKIQPAELGDSAVYLCASSLTDLQGANYGYTFGSGTRLTVV.